The next 13 T cell receptor beta chains were all read from a single sample in a study of stem cell transplantation in POMP-related autoinflammatory disease. Profiling relied on immunoSEQ multiplex PCR, and the TCRdb table lists in-frame clones only, not all of them. The data contain over 30,000 clones, approximately 86% of them singletons. The specimen comprised CD4+ T cells from PBMCs, sampled before stem cell transplantation. These receptors came from a human donor with POMP-related autoinflammation and immune dysregulation (PRAID).

The chain has TRBV5-1 and TRBJ2-1; D is unclear. Germline CDR1 reads SGHRS; CDR2 reads YFSETQ. The V gene lost 2 bases and the J gene lost 8 bases, with 11 bases spanning the gap. The CDR3 spans 13 residues. CDR3 loop: CASSLSADHEQFF. Here the CDR3 DNA reads TGCGCCAGCAGCTTATCGGCAGACCATGAGCAGTTCTTC.

V gene TRBV5-1 combines with J gene TRBJ2-1; 10 bases agree with TRBD1. The germline CDR1 and CDR2 sequences are SGHRS and YFSETQ. V was clipped by 5 bases and J by 7 bases; unmatched bases: 9. The length of the CDR3 is 15 residues. CDR3: CASSSRDRGWNEQFF. In DNA, the CDR3 is TGCGCCAGCAGTTCGCGGGACAGGGGCTGGAATGAGCAGTTCTTC.

This chain links TRBV6-1 with TRBJ2-3; 12 bases are a match to TRBD2. The V gene end was trimmed by 4 bases and the J gene end by 0 bases; junction bases not matched to a gene: 2. Germline assignment: CDR1 MNHNS and CDR2 SASEGT. This CDR3 has 16 residues. The CDR3 is CASSGLAGVSTDTQYF. As DNA, the CDR3 is TGTGCCAGCAGTGGACTAGCGGGAGTTAGCACAGATACGCAGTATTTT.

The genes are TRBV5-1 and TRBJ2-1; 9 bases line up with TRBD2. Germline-derived CDR1 and CDR2 are SGHRS and YFSETQ. J gave up 6 bases and V 0 bases, and 4 bases lay outside the gene matches. The CDR3 totals 15 residues. The CDR3 here is CASSLVLAGPNEQFF. CDR3 DNA sequence: TGCGCCAGCAGCTTGGTACTAGCGGGCCCCAATGAGCAGTTCTTC.

The chain links TRBV10-3 to TRBJ2-7; D tentatively reads TRBD1 or TRBD2 (5 bases each). The CDR3 runs 14 residues. Germline V gene data show CDR1 as ENHRY and CDR2 as SYGVKD. Between the trimmed V and J ends, which lost 4 bases and 1 base, there was a span of 11 bases. This CDR3 reads CAISVGDGSYEQYF. CDR3 DNA: TGTGCCATCAGTGTAGGGGACGGTTCCTACGAGCAGTACTTC.

The chain joins TRBV7-2 to TRBJ1-6, with D uncertain. V lost 8 bases to trimming and J lost 7 bases, with 15 bases between them. CDR1 and CDR2 from the germline V gene are SGHTA and FQGNSA. CDR3 length: 14 residues. The CDR3 DNA reads TGTGCCAGCTGGGCACCTAGAGGCAATTCACCCCTCCACTTT. This encodes CASWAPRGNSPLHF.

This chain links TRBV5-1 with TRBJ2-7; weak D call: TRBD1 (5 bases). Germline assignment: CDR1 SGHRS and CDR2 YFSETQ. CDR3 size: 13 residues. V gave up 0 bases and J gave up 4 bases, with 8 bases separating them. CDR3 amino acids: CASSLVQGYEQYF. The CDR3 DNA sequence: TGCGCCAGCAGCTTGGTGCAGGGTTACGAGCAGTACTTC.

The chain carries TRBV27 and TRBJ2-3; D is perhaps TRBD1 (6 bases). Trimming removed 2 bases at V and 3 bases at J, with 21 bases between. Germline V gene data show CDR1 as MNHEY and CDR2 as SMNVEV (reference sequence). The CDR3 totals 18 residues. CDR3 bases: TGTGCCAGCAGTTTAGGGGGCATCAGTTCTGGTTTTACAGATACGCAGTATTTT. It specifies CASSLGGISSGFTDTQYF.

To note about this clone: Different DNA sequences within this sample yield the same CDR3. This chain links TRBV28 with TRBJ2-7; D is undetermined. V was pared by 4 bases and J by 2 bases, with 12 bases between. The CDR3 extends over 14 amino acids. Germline V gene sequence: CDR1 MDHEN, CDR2 SYDVKM. DNA of the CDR3: TGTGCCAGCAGTTGGTTAGGCGGTACCTACGAGCAGTACTTC. Its translation is CASSWLGGTYEQYF.

CDR3 DNA: TGTGCCAGCAGCTTATCTAGGGTGACCACCGGGGAGCTGTTTTTT. Translating gives CASSLSRVTTGELFF. The chain employs TRBV11-1 and TRBJ2-2; D is undetermined. This CDR3 has 15 amino acids. Germline V gene sequence: CDR1 SGHAT, CDR2 FQDESV (reference sequence). V lost 2 bases and J 4 bases, leaving 11 bases between the germline ends.

J is TRBJ2-5 and V is TRBV9; unclear D gene. Germline CDR1 reads SGDLS; CDR2 reads YYNGEE. This CDR3 has 14 residues. With 0 bases removed from V and 4 bases from J, the gap between germline ends came to 10 bases. The CDR3 region has the DNA TGTGCCAGCAGCGTAGCTACGTGGGGAGAGACCCAGTACTTC. Protein product: CASSVATWGETQYF.

The gene calls are TRBV6-6 and TRBJ1-4; D gene ambiguous. V lost 0 bases, J lost 8 bases, and 7 bases lay in between. Germline CDR1 and CDR2: MNHNY and SVGAGI (reference sequence). The CDR3 spans 13 residues. The CDR3 loop is CASSYSIGEKLFF. For the CDR3, the DNA is TGTGCCAGCAGTTACTCGATTGGGGAAAAACTGTTTTTT.

CDR3 sequence (DNA): TGTGCCAGCAGCCCAGGGGGCGGTGGCTATGGCTACACCTTC. Its protein product is CASSPGGGGYGYTF. This chain connects TRBV6-5 to TRBJ1-2, with TRBD1 identical over 8 bases. From germline, CDR1 is MNHEY and CDR2 SVGAGI. The CDR3 consists of 14 residues. The junction had 7 bases not matched to a gene; V was cut back by 6 bases and J by 4 bases.